This entry describes one T cell receptor beta chain. This CDR3 region has 13 residues. The V end lost 1 base, the J end lost 3 bases, and 6 bases lay between the germline ends. In germline, CDR1 is SGHTA, CDR2 FQGNSA. The data were taken from a study of OX40 agonist ivuxolimab in advanced cancers. Generated by immunoSEQ multiplex PCR, the TCRdb table keeps only in-frame clones and is missing some. Found here are about 49,000 clones, roughly four fifths of them singletons; the top ten hold over 1.5%. Specimen: CD4+ or CD8+ T cells sorted from blood, collected in a trial of the OX40 agonist ivuxolimab. The chain couples TRBV7-2 to TRBJ2-5; D gene ambiguous. This TCR derives from an adult with an advanced solid tumor such as melanoma, head and neck, liver or kidney cancer. The CDR3 reads CASSLGSKETQYF. Here the CDR3 DNA reads TGTGCCAGCAGCTTAGGCAGCAAAGAGACCCAGTACTTC.